The present TCR beta chain was sequenced within a study of CD8+ T cells in alopecia areata. Germline assignment: CDR1 MNHEY and CDR2 SMNVEV (reference sequence). V gave up 8 bases and J gave up 7 bases, with 10 bases separating them. This CDR3 region has 11 residues. Sequencing used cDNA as its template, made by extracting RNA and reverse transcribing it. The table came from immunoSEQ multiplex PCR; TCRdb's copy has only in-frame clones and leaves some out. Seen here are 150,000 to 200,000 clones, about 72% observed once, and the top ten hold roughly 11%. The specimen comprised CD8+ T cells sorted from blood, sampled at week 0. The origin of this receptor is a human donor with alopecia areata. This sequence joins TRBV27 and TRBJ2-3; D may be TRBD1 (5 bases). The CDR3 DNA sequence: TGTGCCAGCGGCTGGGGCCATACGCAGTATTTT. This codes for CASGWGHTQYF.